This record concerns one TCR beta chain sequence. This clonotype was counted at least ten times. Its target antigen remains unknown. Within one base of it there is no much larger clone, and no base qualities were kept. The data stem from a study of T cells in Graves' hyperthyroidism and ophthalmopathy (dated 2019 in TCRdb). Concerning the study at large: A discovery cohort of approximately 100 patients, 43 with Graves' ophthalmopathy and about 60 with stable Graves' hyperthyroidism, was used to find distinguishing TCR V-J signatures. After sampling, hyperthyroidism patients received methimazole starting at 30 mg daily, and ophthalmopathy patients received high-dose intravenous methylprednisolone. In addition, the study compared T-cell repertoires in thyroid tissue and in blood from roughly 6 Graves' hyperthyroidism patients. TCR Vbeta CDR3 sequencing of some 140 peripheral blood samples (approximately 44 ophthalmopathy, 75 hyperthyroidism and some 17 progressor patients) is reported in the paper. Prospective prediction of ophthalmopathy was tested in an independent validation cohort consisting of 18 to 20 hyperthyroidism patients and 15 to 17 patients who later progressed to ophthalmopathy. The roughly 90 discovery patients were divided at random into training and test sets in a 7:3 ratio.

The TCR beta CDR3 regions were amplified from the RNA transcripts. For the first round of RT-PCR on the TCR CDR3, the HTBI primer set was used together with the Qiagen OneStep RT-PCR kit. Libraries were constructed in a second round of multiplex PCR, after which size selection and purification were performed. Libraries were sequenced paired-end with 100 bp reads on an Illumina HiSeq2000. In the source study's methods: SOAPnuke was used to process the raw data, removing reads that contained adapters or uncalled bases, had a mean Phred below 15, or lacked an exact match to the constant primer or identifier. High-quality paired reads were merged with COPE v1.2.5, and unique nucleotide sequences were defined as clonotypes. MiTCR v1.1 was used to align the clonotypes against IMGT TRBV, TRBD and TRBJ reference segments. Analysis was restricted to V-J combinations with a frequency above 0.0001, which covered just over 98% of repertoires. The TCS score was defined as F50 (clonal expansion) divided by E x V (chaos), with BLOSUM62-based TCRdist calculated between CDR3 peptides within each V-J. Welch's t-statistics and random forest reduced 500 to 650 V-J features to 10 to 15, which were used in a naive Bayes classifier (R e1071). Thyroid-blood repertoire similarity was quantified with the Morisita-Horn index. Using fastp at Q25 and MiXCR, TCRdb reprocessed the public reads and kept productive beta chains. Under each unique CDR3 protein, matching rows form one entry showing the most common genes and DNA. The authors' filters were not applied to this entry. This sample is represented by 450,000 to 700,000 distinct CDR3 sequences; approximately 44% of them were singletons. The ten largest clones take up about 20% of the sample.

Overall study results and their limits: Ophthalmopathy was separated from stable hyperthyroidism by a 13 V-J signature model, with 85% to 90% sensitivity and just over 81% specificity obtained in cross-validation and 80%/75% obtained in testing. In validation, the model predicted progression to ophthalmopathy a median of roughly 6.5 months before onset, with roughly 71% sensitivity and nearly 75% specificity. Most expanded thyroid clonotypes (frequency above 0.001) were also found in blood, which suggests that blood repertoires may mirror thyroid immune responses. No statistical method was used to set the sample size in advance, and investigators knew the group allocation.

V and J lose 8 bases and 4 bases, and a span of 6 bases separates them. For CDR1 and CDR2, the germline V gene lists SNHLY and FYNNEI. The CDR3 sequence holds 10 residues, the cysteine and phenylalanine included. The read is trimmed to its CDR3 DNA, 30 bases read in frame from base 1. Any patient with an uncontrolled infection, another autoimmune disease, pregnancy or lactation was excluded. Diagnoses relied on clinical symptoms, serum thyroxine and TRAb, thyroid ultrasound and orbital computed tomography. Total RNA was extracted with Trizol reagent, and quality was checked on an Agilent 2100 Bioanalyzer.

The clonotype comes from an adult woman with Graves' disease, either hyperthyroidism or ophthalmopathy (not recorded which). The sequence is built from TRBV2 and TRBJ2-7; the D segment cannot be called with confidence. Material for sequencing was peripheral blood or thyroid tissue (not recorded which). The nucleotide sequence is TGTGCCAGCTCAGCTTACGAGCAGTACTTC. Its protein is CASSAYEQYF. Outside the CDR3, residues come from the reference TRBV2 and TRBJ2-7 proteins, so the full variable domain is: EPEVTQTPSHQVTQMGQEVILRCVPISNHLYFYWYRQILGQKVEFLVSFYNNEISEKSEIFDDQFSVERPDGSNFTLKIRSTKLEDSAMYFCASSAYEQYFGPGTRLTVT.